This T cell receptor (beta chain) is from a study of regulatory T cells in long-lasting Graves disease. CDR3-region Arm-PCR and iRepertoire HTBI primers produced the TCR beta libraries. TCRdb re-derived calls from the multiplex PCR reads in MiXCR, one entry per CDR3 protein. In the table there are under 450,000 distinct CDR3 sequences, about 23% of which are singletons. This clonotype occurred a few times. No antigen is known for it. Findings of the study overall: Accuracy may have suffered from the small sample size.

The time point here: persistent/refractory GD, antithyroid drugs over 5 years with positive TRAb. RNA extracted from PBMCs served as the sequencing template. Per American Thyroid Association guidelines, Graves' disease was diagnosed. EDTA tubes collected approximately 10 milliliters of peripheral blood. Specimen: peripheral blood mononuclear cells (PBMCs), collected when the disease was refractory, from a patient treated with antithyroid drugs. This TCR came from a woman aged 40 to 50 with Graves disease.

The CDR3 DNA sequence: TGCGCCAGCAGCCAAGTAAAGGGACGGGTTAATGAAAAACTGTTTTTT. It yields the protein CASSQVKGRVNEKLFF. The chain has TRBV4-1 and TRBJ1-4; tentative D call: TRBD1 (5 bases). Trimming removed 1 base from V and 4 bases from J, with 13 bases in between. CDR1 and CDR2 from the germline V gene are MGHRA and YSYEKL. The CDR3 totals 16 residues.